A single T cell receptor beta chain is shown here with its context. The antigen is undetermined. The libraries of TRB cDNA were prepared using 5' RACE with UMI labels. TCRdb reanalyzed the 5' RACE reads and collapses them to one entry per CDR3 protein, without DNA. The sample table includes tens of thousands of distinct CDR3 sequences. This sample was taken from a study of CXCR3-negative and CXCR3-positive naive CD8 T cells. Whole-study findings and limits: Naive cells that were CXCR3-positive had more hydrophobic TRB CDR3s (compared with CXCR3-negative naive cells).

Germline lookup yields CDR1 LNHNV and CDR2 YYDKDF (reference sequence). This CDR3 is built from 13 residues. This chain links TRBV15 with TRBJ2-3. This clonotype was obtained from a human donor in good health. Some clones in this sample may be carry-over from other donors' samples. The sample taken for sequencing was naive CXCR3+ CD8+ T cells from blood. Subset specified: CD45RO-CCR7+CD27+CD95- naive CD8+ T cells expressing CXCR3 (TNR3+). The CDR3 loop reads CATSRDSTDTQYF.